The 2 T cell receptor beta chains given below trace back to one sample, sequenced in a study of breast tumors, draining lymph nodes, adjacent tissues. Using its own MiXCR run on the multiplex PCR reads, TCRdb lists one record per CDR3 protein. Seen here are approximately 28,000 distinct CDR3 sequences, approximately 63% observed once, and the top ten hold 15% to 20%. The sequenced material came from breast tumor tissue. These receptors were collected from a female donor with breast cancer. Some clones in this sample may be carry-over from other donors' samples.

V gene TRBV7-3 combines with J gene TRBJ2-2; 7 nucleotides align to TRBD2. The V and J ends lost 2 bases and 5 bases, in that order; junction bases with no gene match: 5. The CDR3 sequence is 15 residues long. Looked up from germline, CDR1 is SGHTA and CDR2 is FQGTGA. CDR3 nucleotides: TGTGCCAGCAGCTTAGGATCAGCGGGGACCGGGGAGCTGTTTTTT. Translating gives CASSLGSAGTGELFF.

The chain couples TRBV11-3 to TRBJ1-5; maybe TRBD1 (6 bases). Germline V gene lookup returns CDR1 SGHNT and CDR2 YENEEA. The CDR3 has 17 amino acids. V was shortened by 0 bases and J by 0 bases, with 12 bases between the two germline ends. The DNA of the CDR3 is TGTGCCAGCAGCTTAGATAACAGGGCCTCTAGCAATCAGCCCCAGCATTTT. It is translated as CASSLDNRASSNQPQHF.